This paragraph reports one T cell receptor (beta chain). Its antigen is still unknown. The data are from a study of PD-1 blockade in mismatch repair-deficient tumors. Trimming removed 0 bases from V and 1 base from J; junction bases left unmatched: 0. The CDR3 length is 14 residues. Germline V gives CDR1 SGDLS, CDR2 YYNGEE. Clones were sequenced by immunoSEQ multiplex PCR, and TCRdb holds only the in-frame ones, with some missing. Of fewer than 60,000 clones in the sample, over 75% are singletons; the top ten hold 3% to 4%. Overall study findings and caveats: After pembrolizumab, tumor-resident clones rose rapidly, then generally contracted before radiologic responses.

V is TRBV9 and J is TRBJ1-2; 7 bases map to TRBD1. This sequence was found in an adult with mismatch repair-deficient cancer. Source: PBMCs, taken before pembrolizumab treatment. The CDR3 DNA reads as TGTGCCAGCAGCGTAGGGGACAGTAACTATGGCTACACCTTC. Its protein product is CASSVGDSNYGYTF. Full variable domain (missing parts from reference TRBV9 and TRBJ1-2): DSGVTQTPKHLITATGQRVTLRCSPRSGDLSVYWYQQSLDQGLQFLIQYYNGEERAKGNILERFSAQQFPDLHSELNLSSLELGDSALYFCASSVGDSNYGYTFGSGTRLTVV.